These 29 T cell receptor beta chains originate from one sample sequenced in a study of blood T cell repertoires in COVID-19. Here immunoSEQ multiplex PCR was the method, and the copy in TCRdb shows in-frame clones only, minus some. Of roughly 310,000 clones in the sample, 85% to 90% were seen once. Sequencing was carried out using peripheral blood. Receptor source: a young woman with COVID-19, enrolled during active disease.

In this sample, this clone turned up once. V is TRBV19 and J is TRBJ2-1; 10 bases line up with TRBD2. Looked up from germline, CDR1 is LNHDA and CDR2 is SQIVND (reference sequence). There are 14 residues in the CDR3. V gave up 4 bases and J gave up 7 bases; unmatched junction bases: 4. CDR3 DNA sequence: TGTGCCAGTAGTAGGAATAGCGGGAGGAATGAGCAGTTCTTC. Amino acid sequence: CASSRNSGRNEQFF.

This clone was observed a few times. The rearrangement joins TRBV9 to TRBJ2-1, with a weak D call TRBD1 (5 bases). Trimming stripped 2 bases from V and 7 bases from J, with 13 bases between. This CDR3 comprises 14 residues. In germline, CDR1 is SGDLS, CDR2 YYNGEE. The CDR3, as DNA: TGTGCCAGCAGCGTGGTAGGGGAATCTAATGAGCAGTTCTTC. This translates into CASSVVGESNEQFF.

V and J are TRBV19 and TRBJ2-2; 12 nucleotides agree with TRBD1. V lost 6 bases and J lost 4; bases outside the gene matches: 12. This CDR3 contains 18 residues. CDR1 LNHDA and CDR2 SQIVND come from the germline V gene (reference sequence). CDR3 bases: TGTGCCAGTAGCGCACAAAGGGACAGGGGGCGCGGCACCGGGGAGCTGTTTTTT. This encodes CASSAQRDRGRGTGELFF. Full variable domain (remainder filled in from reference TRBV19 and TRBJ2-2): DGGITQSPKYLFRKEGQNVTLSCEQNLNHDAMYWYRQDPGQGLRLIYYSQIVNDFQKGDIAEGYSVSREKKESFPLTVTSAQKNPTAFYLCASSAQRDRGRGTGELFFGEGSRLTVL.

This sequence joins TRBV2 and TRBJ1-1; D ambiguous. From germline, CDR1 is SNHLY and CDR2 FYNNEI. V was pared by 8 bases and J by 0 bases, with 10 bases between. The CDR3 length is 13 residues. CDR3 DNA sequence: TGTGCCAGCCATCAGTCCCTGAACACTGAAGCTTTCTTT. Translating gives CASHQSLNTEAFF.

The chain couples TRBV5-1 to TRBJ2-2; TRBD2 agrees at 7 bases. CDR1 is SGHRS and CDR2 is YFSETQ in the germline V gene. The CDR3 loop spans 15 amino acids. With 5 bases clipped from V and 4 bases from J, the junction kept 8 bases outside the gene matches. DNA for the CDR3: TGCGCCAGCAGACCGACTAGCTACGCCACCGGGGAGCTGTTTTTT. It codes for CASRPTSYATGELFF.

The chain recombines TRBV6-1 with TRBJ1-5, with D perhaps matching TRBD1 (5 bases). Germline lookup yields CDR1 MNHNS and CDR2 SASEGT. Trimming took off 4 bases at V and 0 bases at J, with 16 bases between the two ends. The CDR3 loop spans 17 amino acids. CDR3 sequence reads: CASSGGTSLYSNQPQHF. CDR3 nucleotide sequence: TGTGCCAGCAGTGGGGGCACCTCTCTGTATAGCAATCAGCCCCAGCATTTT.

The V and J genes are TRBV28 and TRBJ2-7; tentative D call: TRBD2 (7 bases). The CDR3 is 12 amino acids. The V end lost 6 bases, the J end lost 4 bases, and 10 bases lay between the germline ends. Germline V lookup: CDR1 MDHEN, CDR2 SYDVKM. CDR3 loop: CASRGGTYEQYF. In DNA form, the CDR3 reads TGTGCCAGCAGGGGGGGGACATACGAGCAGTACTTC.

This clone has a handful of counts. This rearrangement joins TRBV7-3 to TRBJ2-2, with TRBD2 matching over 8 bases. CDR3 size: 15 residues. From germline, CDR1 is SGHTA and CDR2 FQGTGA. J lost 5 bases, V lost 5 bases, and 7 bases had no gene match. The CDR3 DNA follows: TGTGCCAGCAGCGAACCGGGACTAGTTACCGGGGAGCTGTTTTTT. Its translation: CASSEPGLVTGELFF.

V gene TRBV5-1 combines with J gene TRBJ1-1; perhaps TRBD1 as D (5 bases). The CDR3 is made up of 14 amino acids. V lost 0 bases and J 4 bases, leaving 10 bases between the germline ends. CDR1 SGHRS and CDR2 YFSETQ come from the germline V gene. The CDR3 loop is CASSLERGSTEAFF. The CDR3 DNA reads TGCGCCAGCAGCTTGGAGCGGGGGAGCACTGAAGCTTTCTTT.

This chain links TRBV7-2 with TRBJ1-2, with TRBD1 identical over 11 bases. The trim removed 5 bases at V and 6 bases at J, leaving 8 bases unmatched. This CDR3 contains 15 residues. CDR1 and CDR2 (germline): SGHTA, FQGNSA. DNA of the CDR3: TGTGCCAGCAGCACAAGGCCGGGACAGGGGGATGGCTACACCTTC. This translates into CASSTRPGQGDGYTF.

The chain carries TRBV30 and TRBJ2-7, with 13 positions matching TRBD2. The CDR3 sequence is 15 residues long. The trim removed 4 bases at V and 0 bases at J, leaving 3 bases unmatched. Germline lookup yields CDR1 GTSNPN and CDR2 SVGIG (reference sequence). CDR3 sequence: CAWKGLAGASYEQYF. For the CDR3, the DNA is TGTGCCTGGAAAGGACTAGCGGGAGCCTCCTACGAGCAGTACTTC.

The genes are TRBV9 and TRBJ2-7; 8 nucleotides align to TRBD1. V shed 3 bases and J 3 bases; nucleotides not matched to a gene: 11. The V gene's germline CDR1 is SGDLS and CDR2 YYNGEE. The CDR3 runs to 16 residues. The CDR3 DNA reads as TGTGCCAGCAGCGCCGGAGCAGGGGGCGCGGGCTACGAGCAGTACTTC. It specifies CASSAGAGGAGYEQYF. Based on the CDR3 plus reference TRBV9 and TRBJ2-7, the full variable domain is DSGVTQTPKHLITATGQRVTLRCSPRSGDLSVYWYQQSLDQGLQFLIQYYNGEERAKGNILERFSAQQFPDLHSELNLSSLELGDSALYFCASSAGAGGAGYEQYFGPGTRLTVT.

The chain uses TRBV7-9 and TRBJ1-4; TRBD1 agrees at 7 bases. The CDR3 runs 16 residues. Germline loops: CDR1 SEHNR, CDR2 FQNEAQ (reference sequence). V was clipped by 1 base and J by 8 bases; unmatched bases: 10. Written as DNA, the CDR3 is TGTGCCAGCAGCTTAGACAGGGGAGCCTCTTCGGAAAAACTGTTTTTT. Its protein is CASSLDRGASSEKLFF.

The CDR3 loop reads CASSVSPLGVGYEQYF. The CDR3 DNA follows: TGTGCCAGCAGTGTTAGCCCTCTAGGGGTGGGCTACGAGCAGTACTTC. The V call is TRBV27, the J call TRBJ2-7, with D perhaps matching TRBD1 (5 bases). CDR1 is MNHEY, CDR2 SMNVEV, per germline (reference sequence). With 5 bases removed from V and 3 bases from J, the gap between germline ends came to 20 bases. CDR3 length: 16 residues.

The genes are TRBV5-6 and TRBJ2-7; 12 bases fit TRBD2. Trimming took 7 bases from V and 2 from J; bases not matched to a gene: 7. Germline CDR1 reads SGHDT; CDR2 reads YYEEEE. The CDR3 length is 15 residues. The CDR3 nucleotides are TGTGCCAGCGCCCAACGACTAGCGGGAGCCTACGAGCAGTACTTC. This gives the protein CASAQRLAGAYEQYF.

This chain connects TRBV9 to TRBJ2-2, with 13 bases lining up with TRBD2. Germline assignment: CDR1 SGDLS and CDR2 YYNGEE. There are 18 residues in the CDR3. With V trimmed by 3 bases and J by 2 bases, 7 bases remained unmatched. CDR3 nucleotides: TGTGCCAGCAGCGGCGGACTAGCGGGAGTAGCAAACACCGGGGAGCTGTTTTTT. It encodes CASSGGLAGVANTGELFF.

J is TRBJ2-5 and V is TRBV6-6; maybe TRBD1 (5 bases). The CDR3 sequence is 15 residues long. Deletions cut 6 bases from V and 2 bases from J, with 16 bases between. Germline lookup yields CDR1 MNHNY and CDR2 SVGAGI (reference sequence). The CDR3 spells CASRDRQTPQETQYF. DNA for the CDR3: TGTGCCAGCAGGGACCGACAGACCCCACAAGAGACCCAGTACTTC.

The V gene is TRBV6-5, the J gene TRBJ2-4, with a possible D match to TRBD1 (6 bases). Germline assignment: CDR1 MNHEY and CDR2 SVGAGI. Trimming removed 5 bases from V and 8 bases from J, with 16 bases in between. There are 14 residues in the CDR3. CDR3 bases: TGTGCCAGCAGTATACAGGGCGGGCAAGACATTCAGTACTTC. Its protein is CASSIQGGQDIQYF.

This chain links TRBV4-1 with TRBJ2-5; 9 bases are a match to TRBD2. CDR1 MGHRA and CDR2 YSYEKL come from the germline V gene. The J segment lost 2 bases and the V segment lost 1 base, leaving 5 bases of the junction unmatched. The CDR3 is 16 residues long. The CDR3 region is CASSQGLAEYQETQYF. In DNA form, the CDR3 reads TGCGCCAGCAGCCAAGGACTAGCGGAATATCAAGAGACCCAGTACTTC.

This chain links TRBV11-1 with TRBJ1-2, with 7 positions matching TRBD1. Germline CDR1 SGHAT, CDR2 FQDESV (reference sequence). The CDR3 extends over 14 amino acids. Trimming removed 1 base from V and 8 bases from J; junction bases left unmatched: 7. The CDR3 nucleotides are TGTGCCAGCAGCTTAGGGACAGGACCGCCCGGCTACACCTTC. Residues: CASSLGTGPPGYTF.

The chain recombines TRBV6-6 with TRBJ1-5, with 10 positions matching TRBD1. There are 14 residues in the CDR3. The germline gives CDR1 MNHNY, CDR2 SVGAGI (reference sequence). V was clipped by 6 bases and J by 5 bases; unmatched bases: 4. This CDR3 reads CASSQGQGYQPQHF. The DNA for the CDR3 is TGTGCCAGCAGCCAGGGACAGGGGTATCAGCCCCAGCATTTT.

The chain recombines TRBV7-8 with TRBJ1-5, with no clear D. There are 18 residues in the CDR3. The V end lost 5 bases, the J end lost 0 bases, and 20 bases lay between the germline ends. From germline, CDR1 is SGHVS and CDR2 FQNEAQ. As DNA, the CDR3 is TGTGCCAGCAGCCCTAGGTTTCTGCGCCGAGGTAGCAATCAGCCCCAGCATTTT. Amino acids: CASSPRFLRRGSNQPQHF.

The chain carries TRBV19 and TRBJ2-7, with D unresolved. Trimming pared 1 base from V and 0 bases from J, leaving 4 bases between. Germline CDR1 reads LNHDA; CDR2 reads SQIVND (reference sequence). This CDR3 is built from 13 residues. In DNA, the CDR3 is TGTGCCAGTAGTATAGGCGGCTCCTACGAGCAGTACTTC. Translating gives CASSIGGSYEQYF. The complete variable domain, with remaining parts taken from reference TRBV19 and TRBJ2-7, reads DGGITQSPKYLFRKEGQNVTLSCEQNLNHDAMYWYRQDPGQGLRLIYYSQIVNDFQKGDIAEGYSVSREKKESFPLTVTSAQKNPTAFYLCASSIGGSYEQYFGPGTRLTVT.

The CDR3 bases are TGCGCCAGCAGCCCTGGGAGGGCGGGAGGGCAAGCTACGCAGTATTTT. It yields the protein CASSPGRAGGQATQYF. The V call is TRBV4-1, the J call TRBJ2-3; 9 bases are a match to TRBD2. The CDR3 has 16 amino acids. Germline CDR1 and CDR2: MGHRA and YSYEKL. J lost 8 bases, V lost 4 bases, and 13 bases had no gene match.

This chain links TRBV28 with TRBJ2-7; D gene unclear. V was trimmed by 5 bases and J by 0 bases, leaving 5 bases between them. Germline assignment: CDR1 MDHEN and CDR2 SYDVKM. The CDR3 is 12 residues long. In DNA form, the CDR3 reads TGTGCCAGCAGTCCCCTCTCCTACGAGCAGTACTTC. Translation: CASSPLSYEQYF. Full variable domain (remainder filled in from reference TRBV28 and TRBJ2-7): DVKVTQSSRYLVKRTGEKVFLECVQDMDHENMFWYRQDPGLGLRLIYFSYDVKMKEKGDIPEGYSVSREKKERFSLILESASTNQTSMYLCASSPLSYEQYFGPGTRLTVT.

This chain joins TRBV7-6 and TRBJ2-2, with D perhaps TRBD1 (7 bases). Trimming removed 6 bases at V and 3 bases at J, with 20 bases between. Per germline, CDR1 SGHVS and CDR2 FNYEAQ. This CDR3 spans 17 amino acids. The CDR3 loop is CASSFSWGDRDTGELFF. The CDR3 DNA follows: TGTGCCAGCAGTTTCTCATGGGGGGACAGAGACACCGGGGAGCTGTTTTTT.

This rearrangement joins TRBV9 to TRBJ1-3, with TRBD1 as a possible D gene (6 bases). The germline V gene has CDR1 SGDLS and CDR2 YYNGEE. CDR3 size: 15 residues. Between the trimmed V and J ends, which lost 0 bases and 8 bases, there was a span of 15 bases. The CDR3 reads CASSVGAGAFDTIYF. The CDR3 DNA follows: TGTGCCAGCAGCGTAGGAGCAGGGGCCTTCGACACCATATATTTT.

V gene TRBV4-2 combines with J gene TRBJ2-3; D might be TRBD2 (5 bases). This CDR3 has 13 amino acids. The germline CDR1 and CDR2 sequences are LGHNA and YNFKEQ. V was trimmed by 4 bases and J by 8 bases, leaving 13 bases between them. CDR3 residues: CASSPSRGSTQYF. For the CDR3, the DNA is TGTGCCAGCAGCCCCAGTAGAGGGAGTACGCAGTATTTT.

The chain couples TRBV7-2 to TRBJ1-1; perhaps TRBD1 as D (5 bases). V lost 5 bases and J lost 10, with 17 bases in between. CDR1 is SGHTA and CDR2 is FQGNSA in the germline V gene. This CDR3 is 13 amino acids long. CDR3 region: CASSPRGRDGAFF. The CDR3 nucleotides are TGTGCCAGCAGCCCTAGGGGTAGGGATGGAGCTTTCTTT.